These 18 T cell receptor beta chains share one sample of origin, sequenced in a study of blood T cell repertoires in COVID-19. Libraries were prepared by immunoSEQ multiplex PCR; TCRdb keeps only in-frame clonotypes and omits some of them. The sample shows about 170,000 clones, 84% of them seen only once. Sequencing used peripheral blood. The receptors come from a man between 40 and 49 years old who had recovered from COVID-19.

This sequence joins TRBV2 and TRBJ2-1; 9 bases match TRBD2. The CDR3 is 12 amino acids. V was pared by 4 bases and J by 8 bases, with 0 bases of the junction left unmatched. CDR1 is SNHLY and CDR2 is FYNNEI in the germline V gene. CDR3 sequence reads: CASSGTSDEQFF. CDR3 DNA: TGTGCCAGCAGTGGGACTAGCGATGAGCAGTTCTTC.

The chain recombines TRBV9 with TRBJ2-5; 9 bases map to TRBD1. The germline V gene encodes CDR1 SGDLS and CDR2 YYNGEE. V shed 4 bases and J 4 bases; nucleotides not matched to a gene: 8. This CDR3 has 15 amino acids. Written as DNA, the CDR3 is TGTGCCAGCAGCCCACGGGACAGGGTAGGAGAGACCCAGTACTTC. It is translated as CASSPRDRVGETQYF.

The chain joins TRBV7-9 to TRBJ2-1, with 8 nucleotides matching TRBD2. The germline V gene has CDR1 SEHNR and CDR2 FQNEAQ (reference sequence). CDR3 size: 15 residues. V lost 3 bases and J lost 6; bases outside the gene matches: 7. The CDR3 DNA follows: TGTGCCAGCAGCTTGGCGGGAGGCCACCGCAATGAGCAGTTCTTC. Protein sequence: CASSLAGGHRNEQFF.

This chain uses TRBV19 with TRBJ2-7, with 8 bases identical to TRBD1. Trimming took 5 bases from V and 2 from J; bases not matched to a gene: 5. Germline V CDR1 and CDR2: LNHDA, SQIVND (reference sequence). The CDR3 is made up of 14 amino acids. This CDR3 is CASSGGQAAYEQYF. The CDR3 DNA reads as TGTGCCAGTAGTGGGGGACAGGCTGCCTACGAGCAGTACTTC. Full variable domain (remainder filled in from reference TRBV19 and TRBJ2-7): DGGITQSPKYLFRKEGQNVTLSCEQNLNHDAMYWYRQDPGQGLRLIYYSQIVNDFQKGDIAEGYSVSREKKESFPLTVTSAQKNPTAFYLCASSGGQAAYEQYFGPGTRLTVT.

CDR3 protein: CASSQRLKTCGTEAFF. The CDR3 DNA reads TGCGCCAGCAGTCAACGGTTGAAAACCTGTGGCACTGAAGCTTTCTTT. J is TRBJ1-1 and V is TRBV23-1; D gene uncertain. TRBV23-1 qualifies as an ORF whose function is uncertain. Trimming pared 2 bases from V and 4 bases from J, leaving 17 bases between. This CDR3 comprises 16 residues.

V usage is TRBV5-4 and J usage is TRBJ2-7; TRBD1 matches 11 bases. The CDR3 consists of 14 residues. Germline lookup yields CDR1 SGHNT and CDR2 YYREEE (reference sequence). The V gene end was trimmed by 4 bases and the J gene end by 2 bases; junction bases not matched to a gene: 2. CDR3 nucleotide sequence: TGTGCCAGCAGCCTGGACAGGGGGCCCTACGAGCAGTACTTC. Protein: CASSLDRGPYEQYF.

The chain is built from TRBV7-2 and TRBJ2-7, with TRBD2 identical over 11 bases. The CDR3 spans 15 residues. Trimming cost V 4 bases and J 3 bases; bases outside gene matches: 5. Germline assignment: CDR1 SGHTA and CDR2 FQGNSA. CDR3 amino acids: CASSYSSGGNYEQYF. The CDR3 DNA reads TGTGCCAGCAGCTATTCTAGCGGGGGGAACTACGAGCAGTACTTC. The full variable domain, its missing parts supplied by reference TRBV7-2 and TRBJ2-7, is GAGVSQSPSNKVTEKGKDVELRCDPISGHTALYWYRQSLGQGLEFLIYFQGNSAPDKSGLPSDRFSAERTGGSVSTLTIQRTQQEDSAVYLCASSYSSGGNYEQYFGPGTRLTVT.

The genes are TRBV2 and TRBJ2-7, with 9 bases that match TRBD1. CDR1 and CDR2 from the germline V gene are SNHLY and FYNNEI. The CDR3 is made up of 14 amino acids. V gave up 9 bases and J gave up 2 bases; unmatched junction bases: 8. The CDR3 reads CASKPGQGTYEQYF. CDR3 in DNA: TGTGCCAGTAAACCGGGACAGGGAACCTACGAGCAGTACTTC.

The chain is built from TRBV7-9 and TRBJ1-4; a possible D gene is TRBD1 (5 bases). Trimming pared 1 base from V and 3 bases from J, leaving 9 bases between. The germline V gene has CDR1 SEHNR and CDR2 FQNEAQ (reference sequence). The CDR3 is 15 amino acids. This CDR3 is CASSLVGGSNEKLFF. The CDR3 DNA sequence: TGTGCCAGCAGCTTAGTCGGGGGGTCTAATGAAAAACTGTTTTTT.

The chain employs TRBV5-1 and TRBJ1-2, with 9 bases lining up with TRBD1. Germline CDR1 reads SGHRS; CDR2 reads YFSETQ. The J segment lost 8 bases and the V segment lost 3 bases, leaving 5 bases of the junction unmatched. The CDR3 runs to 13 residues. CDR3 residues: CASSSGTGLGYTF. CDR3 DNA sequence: TGCGCCAGCAGCTCTGGGACAGGGTTGGGCTACACCTTC.

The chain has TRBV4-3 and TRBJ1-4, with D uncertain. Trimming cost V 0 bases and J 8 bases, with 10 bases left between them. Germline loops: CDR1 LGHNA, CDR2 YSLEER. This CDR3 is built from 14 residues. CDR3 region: CASSQDPGGEKLFF. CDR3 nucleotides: TGCGCCAGCAGCCAAGACCCGGGTGGGGAAAAACTGTTTTTT.

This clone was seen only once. The CDR3 nucleotides read TGTGCCAGTAGTACTTCAAAGGACAGGGGTAGCAATCAGCCCCAGCATTTT. This encodes CASSTSKDRGSNQPQHF. The chain combines TRBV19 with TRBJ1-5; 9 bases fit TRBD1. Trimming cost V 4 bases and J 0 bases; bases outside gene matches: 7. Germline CDR1 and CDR2: LNHDA and SQIVND (reference sequence). CDR3 length: 17 amino acids.

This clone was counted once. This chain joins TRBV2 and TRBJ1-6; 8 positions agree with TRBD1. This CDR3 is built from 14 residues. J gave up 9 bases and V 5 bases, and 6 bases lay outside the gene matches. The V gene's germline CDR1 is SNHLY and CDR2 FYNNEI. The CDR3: CASSNRDRTSPLHF. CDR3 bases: TGTGCCAGCAGTAACCGGGACAGGACTTCACCCCTCCACTTT.

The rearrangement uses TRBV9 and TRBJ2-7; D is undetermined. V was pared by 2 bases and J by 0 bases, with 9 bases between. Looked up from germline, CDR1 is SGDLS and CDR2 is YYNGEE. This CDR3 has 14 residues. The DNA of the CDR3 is TGTGCCAGCAGCGTCGACGTAGCCTCCTACGAGCAGTACTTC. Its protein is CASSVDVASYEQYF.

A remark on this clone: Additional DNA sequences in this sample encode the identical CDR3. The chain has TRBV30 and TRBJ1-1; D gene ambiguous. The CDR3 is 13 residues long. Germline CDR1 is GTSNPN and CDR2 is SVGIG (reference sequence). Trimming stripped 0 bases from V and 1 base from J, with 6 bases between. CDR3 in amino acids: CAWSVGGNTEAFF. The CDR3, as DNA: TGTGCCTGGAGTGTAGGAGGGAACACTGAAGCTTTCTTT.

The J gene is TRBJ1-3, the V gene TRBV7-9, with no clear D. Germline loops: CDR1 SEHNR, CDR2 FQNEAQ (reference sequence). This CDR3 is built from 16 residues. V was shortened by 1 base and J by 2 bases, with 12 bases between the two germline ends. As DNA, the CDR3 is TGTGCCAGCAGCTTAGTAACCAGAAACACTGGAAACACCATATATTTT. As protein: CASSLVTRNTGNTIYF. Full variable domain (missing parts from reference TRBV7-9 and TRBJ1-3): DTGVSQNPRHKITKRGQNVTFRCDPISEHNRLYWYRQTLGQGPEFLTYFQNEAQLEKSRLLSDRFSAERPKGSFSTLEIQRTEQGDSAMYLCASSLVTRNTGNTIYFGEGSWLTVV.

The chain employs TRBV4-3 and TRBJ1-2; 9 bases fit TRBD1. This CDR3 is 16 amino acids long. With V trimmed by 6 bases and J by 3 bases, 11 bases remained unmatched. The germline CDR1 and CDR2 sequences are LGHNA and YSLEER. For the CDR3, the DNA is TGCGCCAGCAGTCCAAGCCCCGGGACAGGGCACTATGGCTACACCTTC. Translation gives CASSPSPGTGHYGYTF.

The CDR3 protein is CASSPGRAVYEQYF. In DNA, the CDR3 is TGTGCCAGCAGCCCGGGTCGAGCGGTCTACGAGCAGTACTTC. V is TRBV6-5 and J is TRBJ2-7; D perhaps matches TRBD2 (5 bases). Trimming took off 6 bases at V and 3 bases at J, with 15 bases between the two ends. CDR1 is MNHEY, CDR2 SVGAGI, per germline. The CDR3 length is 14 residues.